The rows below give T cell receptor beta chains drawn from one sample of a study of T cell responses to AZD1222 COVID-19 vaccine. This table comes from immunoSEQ multiplex PCR, and its TCRdb copy is limited to in-frame clones, with some not included. The sample lists fewer than 140,000 clones, roughly 87% occurring once. Sequenced here: peripheral blood, sampled 28 days after the second AZD1222 dose. The receptors come from an adult who received the AZD1222 COVID-19 vaccine. Each CDR3 is given with its conserved first and last residue. A D gene is named only where the DNA matches it firmly. Some rows mark clone size as missing; the rest say once, few, many or name a class of expanded clone.

TRBJ2-1 | . | TRBV30 | . | CASAGPSSYNEQFF | TGTGCCTCCGCGGGGCCGAGCTCCTACAATGAGCAGTTCTTC
TRBJ2-3 | TRBD2 | TRBV6-2/TRBV6-3 | . | CASSYGLAVIGTDTQYF | TGTGCCAGCAGTTACGGCCTAGCGGTCATCGGCACAGATACGCAGTATTTT
TRBJ2-7 | . | TRBV15 | . | CATSRDFGGRNIYEQYF | TGTGCCACCAGCAGAGATTTTGGGGGCAGAAACATCTACGAGCAGTACTTC
TRBJ2-2 | . | TRBV7-3 | . | CASSLGHRTNTGELFF | TGTGCCAGCAGCTTAGGTCACAGGACGAACACCGGGGAGCTGTTTTTT
TRBJ2-2 | TRBD1 | TRBV6-5 | . | CASSLGQGAGELFF | TGTGCCAGCAGTTTGGGACAGGGGGCCGGGGAGCTGTTTTTT
TRBJ2-7 | TRBD1 | TRBV6-5 | . | CASSSGQGAPYEQYF | TGTGCCAGCAGTTCCGGACAGGGGGCCCCCTACGAGCAGTACTTC
TRBJ2-1 | TRBD1 | TRBV9 | . | CASSVVTRDRYYNEQFF | TGTGCCAGCAGCGTAGTCACCCGGGACAGATACTACAATGAGCAGTTCTTC
TRBJ1-5 | . | TRBV19 | . | CASSPTHPQPQHF | TGTGCCAGTAGCCCGACTCATCCCCAGCCCCAGCATTTT
TRBJ1-1 | . | TRBV27 | few | CASSPFWGVEAFF | TGTGCCAGCAGCCCGTTTTGGGGGGTTGAAGCTTTCTTT
TRBJ2-3 | . | TRBV14 | . | CASSQTGLVKKTDTQYF | TGTGCCAGCAGCCAAACAGGTCTGGTGAAAAAGACAGATACGCAGTATTTT
TRBJ2-2 | . | TRBV11-2 | . | CASSLDRASGELFF | TGTGCCAGCAGCTTAGACAGAGCATCCGGGGAGCTGTTTTTT
TRBJ2-2 | TRBD1 | TRBV9 | . | CASSLAGTGVMRTGELFF | TGTGCCAGCAGCCTTGCCGGGACAGGGGTTATGAGAACCGGGGAGCTGTTTTTT
TRBJ2-7 | . | TRBV29-1 | . | CSVELHEGTYEQYF | TGCAGCGTTGAGCTTCATGAGGGCACCTACGAGCAGTACTTC
TRBJ1-2 | . | TRBV5-4 | . | CASSLGGYGYTF | TGTGCCAGCAGCTTGGGGGGGTATGGCTACACCTTC
TRBJ2-2 | . | TRBV7-9 | . | CASSLGVVAGELFF | TGTGCCAGCAGCTTAGGTGTGGTAGCCGGGGAGCTGTTTTTT
TRBJ1-1 | . | TRBV3-1/TRBV3-2 | . | CASSPQVRLTNTEAFF | TGTGCCAGCAGCCCCCAGGTTAGATTGACGAACACTGAAGCTTTCTTT